This T cell receptor (beta chain) appears in the sequencing data of a study of identical twins. Findings of the study overall: Fewer insertions were carried by abundant cord blood beta clonotypes, but none was seen in memory repertoires. Conclusions relied on cross-sectional statistical analysis, not following the same donors. Researchers reported excess low generation probability among twin-shared out-of-frame alpha sequences. The degree of excess twin sharing was weaker in beta out-of-frame sequences.

As concerns this clonotype: No antigen is known for it.

Each CDR3 protein is one row after TCRdb ran MiXCR on the 5' RACE reads. The profile covers 350,000 to 600,000 distinct CDR3 sequences, with 14% appearing a single time and about 0.52% taken by the ten largest. Germline-derived CDR1 and CDR2 are LGHNA and YNFKEQ. The CDR3 totals 20 residues. V dropped 4 bases and J dropped 6 bases, with 31 bases sitting between them. These sequences were also reported in another study, on yellow fever vaccine responses in identical twins.

Source material: CD4+ T cells sorted from blood. The TCR sequence derives from a woman between 18 and 30 years old in good health. This chain connects TRBV4-2 to TRBJ2-4, with D possibly matching TRBD2 (6 bases). The CDR3: CASSPHAVSGVPPRRNIQYF. The CDR3 bases are TGTGCCAGCAGCCCACACGCGGTTTCGGGGGTACCACCGCGACGAAACATTCAGTACTTC.